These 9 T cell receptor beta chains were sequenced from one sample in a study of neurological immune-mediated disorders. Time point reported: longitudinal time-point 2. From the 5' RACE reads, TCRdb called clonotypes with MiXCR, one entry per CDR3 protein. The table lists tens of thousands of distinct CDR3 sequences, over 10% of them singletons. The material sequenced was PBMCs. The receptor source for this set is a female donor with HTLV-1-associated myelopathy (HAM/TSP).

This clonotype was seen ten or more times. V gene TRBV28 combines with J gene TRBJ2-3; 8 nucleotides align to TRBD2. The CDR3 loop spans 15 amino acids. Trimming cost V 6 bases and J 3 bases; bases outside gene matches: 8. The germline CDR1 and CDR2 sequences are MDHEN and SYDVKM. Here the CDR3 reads CASRETGGATDTQYF. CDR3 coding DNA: TGTGCCAGCAGGGAGACGGGGGGGGCAACAGATACGCAGTATTTT.

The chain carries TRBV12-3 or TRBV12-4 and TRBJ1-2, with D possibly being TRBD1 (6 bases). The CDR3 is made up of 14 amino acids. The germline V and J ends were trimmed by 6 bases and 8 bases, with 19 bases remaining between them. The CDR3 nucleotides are TGTGCCAGCAGGCGTGGCAGGGGACACTGGGGCTACACCTTC. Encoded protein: CASRRGRGHWGYTF.

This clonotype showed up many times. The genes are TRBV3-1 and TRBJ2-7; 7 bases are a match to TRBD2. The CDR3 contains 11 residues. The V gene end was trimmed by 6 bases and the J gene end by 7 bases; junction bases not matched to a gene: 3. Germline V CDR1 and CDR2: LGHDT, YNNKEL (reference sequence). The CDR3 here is CASRGGLEQYF. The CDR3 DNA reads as TGTGCCAGCAGGGGAGGGTTGGAGCAGTACTTC.

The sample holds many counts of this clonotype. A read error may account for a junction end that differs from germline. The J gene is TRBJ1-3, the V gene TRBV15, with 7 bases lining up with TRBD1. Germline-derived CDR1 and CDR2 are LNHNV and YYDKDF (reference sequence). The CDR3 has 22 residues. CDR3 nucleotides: TGTGCTACCAGCAGAGATCGAGGTGGCTGCACAGGGGAGCCCTTCTCTGGAAACACCATATATTTT. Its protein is CATSRDRGGCTGEPFSGNTIYF.

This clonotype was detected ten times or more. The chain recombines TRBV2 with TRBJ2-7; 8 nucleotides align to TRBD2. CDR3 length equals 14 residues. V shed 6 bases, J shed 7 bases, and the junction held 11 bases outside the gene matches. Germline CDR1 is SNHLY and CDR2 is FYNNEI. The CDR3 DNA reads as TGTGCCAGCAGCGTAAGCGGGGGCGCGGGGGAGCAGTACTTC. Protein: CASSVSGGAGEQYF.

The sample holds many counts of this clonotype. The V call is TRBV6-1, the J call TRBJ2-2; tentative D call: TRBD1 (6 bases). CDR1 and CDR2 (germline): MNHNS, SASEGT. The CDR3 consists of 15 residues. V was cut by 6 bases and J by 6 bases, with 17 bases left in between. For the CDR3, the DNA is TGTGCCAGCAGGAGCAGGGACAATCAACCCGGGGAGCTGTTTTTT. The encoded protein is CASRSRDNQPGELFF.

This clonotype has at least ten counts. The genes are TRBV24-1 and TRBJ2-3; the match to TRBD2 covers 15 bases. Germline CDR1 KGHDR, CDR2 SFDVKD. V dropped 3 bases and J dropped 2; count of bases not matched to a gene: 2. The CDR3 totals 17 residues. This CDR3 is CATSDRTSGGDTDTQYF. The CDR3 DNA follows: TGTGCCACCAGTGATCGGACTAGCGGGGGGGACACAGATACGCAGTATTTT.

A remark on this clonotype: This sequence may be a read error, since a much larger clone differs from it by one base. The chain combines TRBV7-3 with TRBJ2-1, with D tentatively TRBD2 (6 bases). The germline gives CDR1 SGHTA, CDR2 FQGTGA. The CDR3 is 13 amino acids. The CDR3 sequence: CANSAPEGGEQFF. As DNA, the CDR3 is TGTGCCAACAGCGCACCCGAGGGAGGTGAGCAGTTCTTC.

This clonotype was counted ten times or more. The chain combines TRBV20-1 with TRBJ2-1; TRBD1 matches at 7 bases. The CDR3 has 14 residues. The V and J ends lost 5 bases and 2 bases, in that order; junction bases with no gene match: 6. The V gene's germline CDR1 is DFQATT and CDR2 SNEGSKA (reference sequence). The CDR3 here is CSAPVQGAYNEQFF. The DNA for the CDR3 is TGCAGTGCTCCAGTCCAGGGGGCCTACAATGAGCAGTTCTTC.